This is a list of T cell receptor beta chains from one sample in a study of follicular helper T cells after annual influenza vaccination. Sequencing used immunoSEQ multiplex PCR; TCRdb keeps in-frame clones, though not all of them. The sample has 7,000 to 10,000 clones, roughly 80% seen once. The sequencing used CXCR5+ CD38- circulating T follicular helper cells from blood, collected 7 days after influenza vaccination. Every receptor here comes from an adult who received the influenza vaccine. Both conserved end residues are part of each CDR3. D genes are given only for firm matches. A row's size may be missing; if present it is once, few, many or a size class.

d_gene	j_gene	v_gene	abundance	CDR3nt	CDR3aa
NA	TRBJ2-5	TRBV7-2	NA	TGTGCCAGCAGCCCACAGACAGGGGAGGGGACCCAGTACTTC	CASSPQTGEGTQYF
NA	TRBJ1-5	TRBV28	few	TGTGCCGCGAGGGGCCCCAATCAGCCCCAGCATTTT	CAARGPNQPQHF
TRBD2	TRBJ2-5	TRBV7-8	NA	TGTGCCAGCGGCGGGAGTAAAGGAGAGACCCAGTACTTC	CASGGSKGETQYF
TRBD1	TRBJ2-3	TRBV11-2	NA	TGTGCCAGCAGCTTAGACAAGGGGGCAACAGATACGCAGTATTTT	CASSLDKGATDTQYF
NA	TRBJ2-2	TRBV30	NA	TGTGCCTGGAGAACAGGCGCGAACACCGGGGAGCTGTTTTTT	CAWRTGANTGELFF
TRBD1	TRBJ2-3	TRBV4-1	NA	TGCGCCAGCAGCCGCCCGGGACAGAGCACAGATACGCAGTATTTT	CASSRPGQSTDTQYF
NA	TRBJ2-3	TRBV9	once	TGTGCCAGCAGCGTAGCTCAGGGATTGGACGGCTATACGCAGTATTTT	CASSVAQGLDGYTQYF
NA	TRBJ1-2	TRBV20-1	NA	TGCAGTGCTAATACGTATGGCTACACCTTC	CSANTYGYTF
NA	TRBJ2-2	TRBV19	few	TGTGCCAGTAGTATATCCTTACAGCCAACCGGGGAGCTGTTTTTT	CASSISLQPTGELFF
NA	TRBJ2-1	TRBV6-1	NA	TGTGCCAGCAGTGAGAACAGGGTTGGGGGTGAGCAGTTCTTC	CASSENRVGGEQFF
NA	TRBJ2-5	TRBV7-9	NA	TGTGCCAGCAGCTACTGGGGGGAGGAGACCCAGTACTTC	CASSYWGEETQYF
NA	TRBJ1-6	TRBV6-5	NA	TGTGCCAGCAAGGGCCCCCGGGGGGGGGATTCACCCCTCCACTTT	CASKGPRGGDSPLHF
TRBD1	TRBJ2-5	TRBV4-2	NA	TGTGCCAGCAGCCACCTTCAGGGGGCGCGAGGGATAGAGACCCAGTACTTC	CASSHLQGARGIETQYF
NA	TRBJ1-5	TRBV28	NA	TGTGCCAGCAGTTGGGGGGTAGGGAGCAATCAGCCCCAGCATTTT	CASSWGVGSNQPQHF
NA	TRBJ1-1	TRBV19	few	TGTGCCAGTAGTTTTACTCAGAACACTGAAGCTTTCTTT	CASSFTQNTEAFF
NA	TRBJ1-5	TRBV10-3	NA	TGTGCCATCAGTGAGAGGGACCCGAATCAGCCCCAGCATTTT	CAISERDPNQPQHF
NA	TRBJ2-4	TRBV2	NA	TGTGCCAGCAGTGAAGGCACCAGAGCCAAAAACATTCAGTACTTC	CASSEGTRAKNIQYF
TRBD2	TRBJ2-5	TRBV30	NA	TGTGCCTGGAGAGGGGACTACAAAGAGACCCAGTACTTC	CAWRGDYKETQYF
NA	TRBJ2-7	TRBV6-6	NA	TGTGCCAGCACCTCGGCCCACTCCTACGAGCAGTACTTC	CASTSAHSYEQYF
NA	TRBJ2-1	TRBV12-5	NA	TGTGCTAGTGCTCCCCTTGAAAGGATCGGGCCCCCGTTCTTC	CASAPLERIGPPFF
TRBD2	TRBJ2-3	TRBV2	NA	TGTGCCAGCAGAGGGAAGGCTAGCGGGTTCACAGATACGCAGTATTTT	CASRGKASGFTDTQYF
TRBD2	TRBJ2-1	TRBV19	once	TGTGCCAGTAACGCCAGGGCTAGCGGGGGGGCGAATGAGCAGTTCTTC	CASNARASGGANEQFF
NA	TRBJ1-3	TRBV7-9	NA	TGTGCCAGCAGCTTCGCACCTATAAGCTCTGGAAACACCATATATTTT	CASSFAPISSGNTIYF
TRBD1	TRBJ2-7	TRBV2	NA	TGTGCCAGCGCGAGGGACAGGGTTTCCTACGAGCAGTACTTC	CASARDRVSYEQYF
NA	TRBJ1-3	TRBV11-2	NA	TGTGCCAGCAGCTTATACGCTGGAAACACCATATATTTT	CASSLYAGNTIYF
NA	TRBJ1-5	TRBV28	NA	TGTGCCAGCAGTTTATCGTGGTATGGTGGGGGCAGCAATCAGCCCCAGCATTTT	CASSLSWYGGGSNQPQHF
NA	TRBJ2-7	TRBV15	few	TGTGCCACCAGCAGAGGGGGGGATAGCTACGAGCAGTACTTC	CATSRGGDSYEQYF
NA	TRBJ2-7	TRBV6-5	NA	TGTGCCAGCAGTTACACAGGGACGGGGACCTACGAGCAGTACTTC	CASSYTGTGTYEQYF
NA	TRBJ1-2	TRBV27	NA	TGTGCCAGCAGTTTATCGATGGGGGGCGGCTACACCTTC	CASSLSMGGGYTF
NA	TRBJ2-2	TRBV4-2	NA	TGTGCCAGCAGCCAAGCCTCCGTGACTTCGGGGGAGCTGTTTTTT	CASSQASVTSGELFF
NA	TRBJ2-7	TRBV5-6	NA	TGTGCCAGCAGCTTGACTCACCTAGAGGGGACGCCATTCGAGCAGTACTTC	CASSLTHLEGTPFEQYF
NA	TRBJ2-5	TRBV28	NA	TGTGCCAGCAGGCAGAGTTGGTCGGGGCAAGAGACCCAGTACTTC	CASRQSWSGQETQYF
NA	TRBJ1-3	TRBV7-2	NA	TGTGCCAGCAGCTCAACGACCAACCCGGGCAGGGGAGATGGAAACACCATATATTTT	CASSSTTNPGRGDGNTIYF
NA	TRBJ1-2	TRBV7-2	NA	TGTGCCAGCAGCCGACAGTCAAACTATGGCTACACCTTC	CASSRQSNYGYTF
NA	TRBJ1-5	TRBV7-8	few	TGTGCCAGCAGCTTAGCGACTACCATAGTGGGCAATCAGCCCCAGCATTTT	CASSLATTIVGNQPQHF
NA	TRBJ1-5	TRBV28	NA	TGTGCCAGCAGTTTATGGGCAGGTCAGCCCCAGCATTTT	CASSLWAGQPQHF
TRBD1	TRBJ2-7	TRBV4-2	few	TGTGCCAGCAGCCCAAGAATCTGGAGACAGGGGCTAAACGAGCAGTACTTC	CASSPRIWRQGLNEQYF
NA	TRBJ2-1	TRBV19	NA	TGTGCCAGTAGCCCCGACAGGTACAATGAGCAGTTCTTC	CASSPDRYNEQFF
TRBD2	TRBJ2-2	TRBV4-3	NA	TGCGCCAGCAGCCAAGCTAGCGGGGGGCCCACCGGGGAGCTGTTTTTT	CASSQASGGPTGELFF
NA	TRBJ1-2	TRBV2	NA	TGTGCCAGCAGTACCGACGGGAACTATGGCTACACCTTC	CASSTDGNYGYTF
NA	TRBJ2-3	TRBV7-9	NA	TGTGCCAGCAGCTTAGCGCTGGGGTCCTACACAGATACGCAGTATTTT	CASSLALGSYTDTQYF
NA	TRBJ1-4	TRBV6-5	once	TGTGCCAGCAGCAATACTGAAAAACTGTTTTTT	CASSNTEKLFF
NA	TRBJ2-1	TRBV7-9	NA	TGTGCCAGCAGCTTATCGGCAGGGGCCTTCAACAATGAGCAGTTCTTC	CASSLSAGAFNNEQFF
NA	TRBJ1-5	TRBV27	once	TGTGCCAGCAGTTCCGCCCCGATTTATCAGCCCCAGCATTTT	CASSSAPIYQPQHF
TRBD1	TRBJ1-2	TRBV5-6	NA	TGTGCCAGCAGCTCAACAGGGACAGATGGCTACACCTTC	CASSSTGTDGYTF
TRBD1	TRBJ1-4	TRBV6-1	NA	TGTGCCAGCAGTTGGCAGGGGGCTGACGAAAAACTGTTTTTT	CASSWQGADEKLFF
TRBD1	TRBJ1-4	TRBV7-8	NA	TGTGCTAGCAGGGACAGAGATAATGAAAAACTGTTTTTT	CASRDRDNEKLFF
TRBD1	TRBJ1-4	TRBV2	NA	TGTGCCAGCACGAGAACAGGGGGGGAAAAACTGTTTTTT	CASTRTGGEKLFF
NA	TRBJ2-1	TRBV28	NA	TGTGCCAGCAGGATAACAGGATCCTACAATGAGCAGTTCTTC	CASRITGSYNEQFF
NA	TRBJ2-7	TRBV5-4	NA	TGTGCCAGCAGCTTTTGGGACGGACCCTACGAGCAGTACTTC	CASSFWDGPYEQYF
NA	TRBJ2-5	TRBV9	once	TGTGCCAGCAGCCCTTTCGGGGCAGAGACCCAGTACTTC	CASSPFGAETQYF
NA	TRBJ1-3	TRBV7-2	NA	TGTGCCAGCAGCCGAAGAGACGGGGGGAGTGTCTCTGGAAACACCATATATTTT	CASSRRDGGSVSGNTIYF
TRBD2	TRBJ2-1	TRBV7-2	NA	TGTGCCAGCAGCCCCCCAAGCGGGGGATACAATGAGCAGTTCTTC	CASSPPSGGYNEQFF
NA	TRBJ1-5	TRBV19	NA	TGTGCCAGTAGTACAGGGAATCGGAATCAGCCCCAGCATTTT	CASSTGNRNQPQHF
NA	TRBJ1-4	TRBV2	NA	TGTGCCAGCGCCGGGAGGAGAGGTGGTAATGAAAAACTGTTTTTT	CASAGRRGGNEKLFF
NA	TRBJ2-3	TRBV19	NA	TGTGCCAGTAGTCCGGGGTCTCGGTCAGATACGCAGTATTTT	CASSPGSRSDTQYF
TRBD1	TRBJ1-5	TRBV4-2	few	TGTGCCAGCAGCCTTGACAGGGATCAGCCCCAGCATTTT	CASSLDRDQPQHF
NA	TRBJ1-1	TRBV14	NA	TGTGCCAGCAGCCCATACAGGACGAGGAACACTGAAGCTTTCTTT	CASSPYRTRNTEAFF
TRBD2	TRBJ2-4	TRBV19	NA	TGTGCGAGTGGGACTAGCGGGATAGCCAAAAACATTCAGTACTTC	CASGTSGIAKNIQYF